A single T cell receptor beta chain is shown here with its context. The time point: after dendritic cell vaccination, including at tumor progression/relapse. This CDR3 is 12 amino acids long. Germline loops: CDR1 MNHNS, CDR2 SASEGT. The V end lost 1 base, the J end lost 10 bases, and 10 bases lay between the germline ends. The data derive from a study of glioma-infiltrating T cells after dendritic cell vaccination. The overall study: At biweekly intervals, patients got three intradermal dendritic cell vaccine injections.

The PCR used 60 V beta and 13 J beta primers. TCRdb's copy holds only in-frame clones and misses some; the assay was immunoSEQ multiplex PCR. This table has about 110,000 clones, nearly 90% appearing once. The chain employs TRBV6-1 and TRBJ1-2; possible D gene TRBD1, 5 bases. The sequence was obtained from a human donor with glioblastoma. The sample here was blood, taken after dendritic cell vaccination. CDR3: CASSEGWGPYTF. The DNA for the CDR3 is TGTGCCAGCAGTGAAGGCTGGGGCCCCTACACCTTC.